Listed below are T cell receptor beta chains from one sample, sequenced in a study of T cells in tuberculosis. Here immunoSEQ multiplex PCR was the method, and the copy in TCRdb shows in-frame clones only, minus some. The sample comprises nearly 60,000 clones, nearly 90% of which are singletons, and 21% rests with the top ten. Sequenced: CD1b-GMM tetramer-negative cells sorted from PBMCs. The receptors shown here come from an adult woman with latent tuberculosis. CDR3s leave out the opening cysteine and the closing phenylalanine or tryptophan. Size values are once, few and many counts, or a class for expanded clones, and some rows have none.

V gene	clone size	J gene	CDR3 protein
TRBV4-2	-	TRBJ1-2	ASSQDTGKNYGYT
TRBV7-9	few	TRBJ1-1	ASSSRGIGTEAF
TRBV28	-	TRBJ1-5	ASSFETGGDSNQPQH
TRBV27	-	TRBJ1-5	ASSLGSGKGNQPQH
TRBV19	-	TRBJ1-2	ASSIDQGTGRGYGYT
TRBV4-1	-	TRBJ2-7	ASSASQQGYYEQY
TRBV7-6	once	-	ASSNQEGHEQY
TRBV30	-	TRBJ1-5	AWSEVTGRRPQH
TRBV29-1	-	TRBJ2-7	SVAKDTPYEQY
TRBV5-8	-	TRBJ2-7	ASTGSGSSYEQY
TRBV7-8	-	TRBJ1-2	ASSLSRVGYT
TRBV4-1	-	TRBJ2-1	ASSPGQLLDEQF
TRBV30	-	TRBJ2-2	AWSSTSFNGELF
TRBV27	-	TRBJ2-7	ASSSAGGYEQY
TRBV19	-	TRBJ1-5	ASSIIGNQPQH
TRBV7-6	-	TRBJ2-1	ASSMRTGGRNEQF
TRBV5-8	once	TRBJ2-7	ASSFFRYEQY
TRBV6-6	once	TRBJ1-1	ASKPGGHTEAF
TRBV11-3	-	TRBJ1-2	ASSLALRSNYGYT
TRBV7-2	-	TRBJ1-1	ASSLGHYEAF
TRBV4-1	-	TRBJ2-3	ASSQLAGGTDTQY
TRBV6-5	-	TRBJ2-7	ASRNQRDRGYEQY
TRBV5-1	-	TRBJ1-6	ASSLSGWNNSPLH